A selection of T cell receptor beta chains follows, all from one sample in a study of blood T cell repertoires in COVID-19. Profiled with immunoSEQ multiplex PCR; TCRdb holds only in-frame clones, not every one. The profile shows a few hundred thousand clones, about 91% of them singletons. Sequenced: PBMCs or T cells enriched from blood (not recorded which). The receptors shown here come from a human donor in a cohort exposed to, infected with or recovered from COVID-19 (not recorded which). The donor label of this sample is uncertain. The CDR3 runs from the conserved cysteine through the conserved F or W. The D gene is left open where the match is weak. Clone sizes are given selectively: once, few, many, or a class where the clone is expanded.

TRBV4-1	-	-	TRBJ2-3	CASSQGRTPGADTQYF	TGCGCCAGCAGCCAAGGAAGAACCCCCGGGGCAGATACGCAGTATTTT
TRBV4-1	TRBD1	-	TRBJ1-5	CASSQADLRGLGRQPQHF	TGCGCCAGCAGCCAAGCGGACCTCAGGGGGCTGGGGCGCCAGCCCCAGCATTTT
TRBV20-1	TRBD1	-	TRBJ2-7	CSASRGTGRSYEQYF	TGCAGTGCTAGTCGGGGGACAGGGCGATCGTACGAGCAGTACTTC
TRBV5-1	TRBD1	-	TRBJ1-1	CASSLGDRENTEAFF	TGCGCCAGCAGCTTGGGGGACAGGGAGAACACTGAAGCTTTCTTT
TRBV5-6	-	-	TRBJ2-2	CASSPAGLNTGELFF	TGTGCCAGCAGCCCAGCGGGCCTGAACACCGGGGAGCTGTTTTTT
TRBV11-2	TRBD2	-	TRBJ2-1	CASSYTSGGTNEQFF	TGTGCCAGCAGCTACACTAGCGGGGGCACCAATGAGCAGTTCTTC
TRBV11-2	-	-	TRBJ2-5	CASSSPTRETQYF	TGTGCCAGCAGCTCGCCGACAAGGGAGACCCAGTACTTC
TRBV19	TRBD1	-	TRBJ1-5	CASSIVTWGQSNQPQHF	TGTGCCAGTAGTATAGTAACTTGGGGACAGAGCAATCAGCCCCAGCATTTT
TRBV11-2	TRBD2	-	TRBJ2-2	CASSLGTSTGELFF	TGTGCCAGCAGCTTAGGGACTAGCACCGGGGAGCTGTTTTTT
TRBV9	-	-	TRBJ1-3	CASEDSSGNTIYF	TGTGCCAGCGAAGACTCCTCTGGAAACACCATATATTTT
TRBV4-1	-	-	TRBJ1-4	CASSQSRKLFF	TGCGCCAGCAGCCAATCCCGAAAACTGTTTTTT
TRBV18	TRBD2	-	TRBJ2-5	CASSPLGLAGGQETQYF	TGTGCCAGCTCACCTCTCGGACTAGCGGGGGGCCAAGAGACCCAGTACTTC
TRBV29-1	TRBD1	-	TRBJ1-1	CSVLRQGAKEDTEAFF	TGCAGCGTCCTTCGACAGGGGGCAAAGGAGGACACTGAAGCTTTCTTT
TRBV3-1/TRBV3-2	TRBD1	-	TRBJ1-1	CASGKTGSITEAFF	TGTGCCAGCGGAAAGACAGGGTCCATTACTGAAGCTTTCTTT
TRBV4-1	-	-	TRBJ1-3	CASSQLDLLDYSGNTIYF	TGCGCCAGCAGCCAGTTGGACCTTTTGGACTACTCTGGAAACACCATATATTTT
TRBV6-5	-	-	TRBJ2-5	CASSYRARGRETQYF	TGTGCCAGCAGTTACCGTGCCAGGGGCAGGGAGACCCAGTACTTC
TRBV7-9	-	few	TRBJ2-2	CASRETGVGGELFF	TGTGCCAGCAGGGAGACCGGGGTTGGCGGGGAGCTGTTTTTT
TRBV5-4	TRBD2	few	TRBJ2-3	CASSFRLAGLDTQYF	TGTGCCAGCAGCTTCCGGCTAGCGGGACTAGATACGCAGTATTTT
TRBV5-6	-	-	TRBJ2-1	CASSLVGRGPNDNEQFF	TGTGCCAGCAGCTTGGTCGGGCGGGGGCCCAACGACAATGAGCAGTTCTTC
TRBV4-2	-	-	TRBJ1-4	CASSQSRGTNEKLFF	TGTGCCAGCAGCCAAAGCAGGGGAACTAATGAAAAACTGTTTTTT
TRBV5-6	-	-	TRBJ1-5	CASSWGLRNQPQHF	TGTGCCAGCAGCTGGGGACTGCGCAATCAGCCCCAGCATTTT
TRBV6-1	-	-	TRBJ1-2	CASSEAGRPKPGYTF	TGTGCCAGCAGTGAAGCCGGCAGGCCCAAACCTGGCTACACCTTC
TRBV6-1	-	-	TRBJ1-5	CASSERQPQHF	TGTGCCAGCAGTGAGCGTCAGCCCCAGCATTTT
TRBV5-1	-	-	TRBJ2-6	CASSLFAGTGANVLTF	TGCGCCAGCAGCTTGTTTGCAGGGACTGGGGCCAACGTCCTGACTTTC
TRBV6-2/TRBV6-3	-	once	TRBJ2-7	CASSPSIGSYEQYF	TGTGCCAGCAGCCCCAGCATCGGGTCCTACGAGCAGTACTTC
TRBV7-2	TRBD2	-	TRBJ2-3	CASSFPTGRGGQSDTQYF	TGTGCCAGCAGCTTCCCTACGGGGCGGGGGGGCCAGTCGGATACGCAGTATTTT
TRBV11-2	TRBD1	-	TRBJ2-7	CASSETGDHEQYF	TGTGCCAGCAGCGAGACAGGGGACCACGAGCAGTACTTC
TRBV6-2/TRBV6-3	-	-	TRBJ1-3	CASSYSEAGNTIYF	TGTGCCAGCAGTTACTCGGAGGCTGGAAACACCATATATTTT
TRBV11-2	-	few	TRBJ1-2	CASSFQGDYGYTF	TGTGCCAGCAGCTTTCAGGGCGACTATGGCTACACCTTC
TRBV4-3	-	once	TRBJ2-3	CASSHLSEAITDTQYF	TGCGCCAGCAGCCACCTCTCTGAAGCCATCACAGATACGCAGTATTTT
TRBV4-3	TRBD2	few	TRBJ2-2	CASSQDPAGGPTGELFF	TGCGCCAGCAGCCAAGACCCAGCGGGGGGTCCCACCGGGGAGCTGTTTTTT
TRBV19	TRBD1	-	TRBJ2-3	CASSFQGDGTDTQYF	TGTGCCAGTAGTTTCCAGGGGGACGGCACAGATACGCAGTATTTT
TRBV18	-	-	TRBJ2-7	CASSPQRDRSYEQYF	TGTGCCAGCTCACCCCAGCGGGACAGGAGCTACGAGCAGTACTTC
TRBV12-3/TRBV12-4	-	-	TRBJ2-1	CASSQQGSGFF	TGTGCCAGCAGCCAGCAGGGTTCTGGGTTCTTC
TRBV5-1	TRBD1	-	TRBJ2-1	CASSQRQGRNEQFF	TGCGCCAGCAGCCAAAGACAGGGACGGAATGAGCAGTTCTTC
TRBV30	-	-	TRBJ2-6	CAWSSGSGANVLTF	TGTGCCTGGAGTAGCGGATCTGGGGCCAACGTCCTGACTTTC